This T cell receptor beta chain was recorded in a study of CD8 T cells in Susac syndrome. Healthy donors acted as controls, with matching for age and sex. Negative isolation yielded CD8+ and CD4+ T cells; FACS enriched TEMRA cells. This CDR3 has 13 residues. Germline loops: CDR1 SNHLY, CDR2 FYNNEI. V shed 4 bases and J shed 6 bases, with 12 bases lying between them. RNA, at about 0.45 to 1 ug, was reverse transcribed with random hexamers. An immunoSEQ multiplex PCR generated amplified TCR beta CDR3 products spanning 54 Vbeta and 13 Jbeta. Each CDR3 protein is one row after TCRdb ran MiXCR on the immunoSEQ multiplex PCR reads. The data contain around 190,000 distinct CDR3 sequences, about 95% of them singletons.

This receptor was taken from a human donor in good health. V and J are TRBV2 and TRBJ1-2; a weak D match, TRBD1 (5 bases). The specimen sequenced was CD4+ T cells from PBMCs. The CDR3 DNA reads as TGTGCCAGCAGTGGCGGGGGGGTTGATGGCTACACCTTC. Amino acids: CASSGGGVDGYTF. The full variable domain, in which reference TRBV2 and TRBJ1-2 provide the parts outside the CDR3, is EPEVTQTPSHQVTQMGQEVILRCVPISNHLYFYWYRQILGQKVEFLVSFYNNEISEKSEIFDDQFSVERPDGSNFTLKIRSTKLEDSAMYFCASSGGGVDGYTFGSGTRLTVV.